This record looks at one TCR beta chain sequence and its context. Its antigen is not identified. This sample was included in a study of regulatory dendritic cells for organ transplantation. The study's findings and limits: Resting memory CD8+ T cells held the most alloreactive clonotypes.

Memory T cells were CD45RO+, naive were CD45RA+, sorted by FACS. CDR1 is MNHNS and CDR2 is SASEGT in the germline V gene. J lost 5 bases, V lost 4 bases, and 2 bases had no gene match. The CDR3 contains 14 residues. This table comes from immunoSEQ multiplex PCR, and its TCRdb copy is limited to in-frame clones, with some not included. The sample includes 25,000 or so clones, roughly 80% of them seen just once. Sequenced sample: naive CD4+ T cells from blood. Subset: CD45RA+ naive T cells. The receptor was derived from a human donor in good health. The rearrangement uses TRBV6-1 and TRBJ1-4, with 9 bases that match TRBD1. CDR3 in DNA: TGTGCCAGCAGTGCCGGACAGGGGAATGAAAAACTGTTTTTT. Its translation is CASSAGQGNEKLFF.